This T cell receptor (beta chain) comes out of a study of spatial heterogeneity in lung cancer. The study's findings and limits: In blood, ubiquitous expanded tumor TCRs appeared more at resection than follow-up.

Documented time point: sample taken at primary tumor resection. From tumor, nontumor lung or frozen PBMC, whole RNA was taken unsorted for sequencing. Samples were donated by 72 untreated early-stage non-small cell lung cancer patients. Germline V gives CDR1 SGHAT, CDR2 FQNNGV. V lost 1 base and J lost 2; bases outside the gene matches: 5. The length of the CDR3 is 16 residues. TCRdb re-called the 5' RACE reads through MiXCR, storing one row per CDR3 protein. The data contain fewer than 45,000 distinct CDR3 sequences, approximately 6.8% of them singletons. This clonotype was detected a few times. Its matching antigen is unknown.

The chain carries TRBV11-2 and TRBJ2-7; 10 nucleotides match TRBD1. This specimen was PBMCs, taken at surgery. This clonotype was sampled from a female donor with early-stage non-small cell lung cancer. The CDR3 reads CASSLAPGTGAYEQYF. CDR3 nucleotides: TGTGCCAGCAGCTTAGCCCCCGGGACAGGGGCCTACGAGCAGTACTTC.